The clone carrying this T cell receptor beta chain was seen a handful of times. The CDR3 extends over 18 amino acids. The trim removed 0 bases at V and 5 bases at J, leaving 11 bases unmatched. Germline V gene lookup returns CDR1 LGHNA and CDR2 YSLEER. The entry originates in a study of T-cell memory formation after mild COVID-19. For the study at large: TCR clusters were mostly confined to one donor each.

MiXCR, run by TCRdb on the 5' RACE reads, gives a single entry per CDR3 protein. The sample yields approximately 98,000 distinct CDR3 sequences, 18% seen once. What was sequenced was PBMCs or a T cell subset sorted from them (not recorded which). The chain carries TRBV4-3 and TRBJ2-1, with 9 nucleotides matching TRBD2. This clonotype was sampled from a man between 18 and 35 years old who had mild COVID-19 (a few samples of this study predate the infection). Cell type and time point are not known. CDR3: CASSQEGTWAGGNNEQFF. The CDR3 nucleotides are TGCGCCAGCAGCCAAGAGGGGACGTGGGCGGGGGGGAACAATGAGCAGTTCTTC.